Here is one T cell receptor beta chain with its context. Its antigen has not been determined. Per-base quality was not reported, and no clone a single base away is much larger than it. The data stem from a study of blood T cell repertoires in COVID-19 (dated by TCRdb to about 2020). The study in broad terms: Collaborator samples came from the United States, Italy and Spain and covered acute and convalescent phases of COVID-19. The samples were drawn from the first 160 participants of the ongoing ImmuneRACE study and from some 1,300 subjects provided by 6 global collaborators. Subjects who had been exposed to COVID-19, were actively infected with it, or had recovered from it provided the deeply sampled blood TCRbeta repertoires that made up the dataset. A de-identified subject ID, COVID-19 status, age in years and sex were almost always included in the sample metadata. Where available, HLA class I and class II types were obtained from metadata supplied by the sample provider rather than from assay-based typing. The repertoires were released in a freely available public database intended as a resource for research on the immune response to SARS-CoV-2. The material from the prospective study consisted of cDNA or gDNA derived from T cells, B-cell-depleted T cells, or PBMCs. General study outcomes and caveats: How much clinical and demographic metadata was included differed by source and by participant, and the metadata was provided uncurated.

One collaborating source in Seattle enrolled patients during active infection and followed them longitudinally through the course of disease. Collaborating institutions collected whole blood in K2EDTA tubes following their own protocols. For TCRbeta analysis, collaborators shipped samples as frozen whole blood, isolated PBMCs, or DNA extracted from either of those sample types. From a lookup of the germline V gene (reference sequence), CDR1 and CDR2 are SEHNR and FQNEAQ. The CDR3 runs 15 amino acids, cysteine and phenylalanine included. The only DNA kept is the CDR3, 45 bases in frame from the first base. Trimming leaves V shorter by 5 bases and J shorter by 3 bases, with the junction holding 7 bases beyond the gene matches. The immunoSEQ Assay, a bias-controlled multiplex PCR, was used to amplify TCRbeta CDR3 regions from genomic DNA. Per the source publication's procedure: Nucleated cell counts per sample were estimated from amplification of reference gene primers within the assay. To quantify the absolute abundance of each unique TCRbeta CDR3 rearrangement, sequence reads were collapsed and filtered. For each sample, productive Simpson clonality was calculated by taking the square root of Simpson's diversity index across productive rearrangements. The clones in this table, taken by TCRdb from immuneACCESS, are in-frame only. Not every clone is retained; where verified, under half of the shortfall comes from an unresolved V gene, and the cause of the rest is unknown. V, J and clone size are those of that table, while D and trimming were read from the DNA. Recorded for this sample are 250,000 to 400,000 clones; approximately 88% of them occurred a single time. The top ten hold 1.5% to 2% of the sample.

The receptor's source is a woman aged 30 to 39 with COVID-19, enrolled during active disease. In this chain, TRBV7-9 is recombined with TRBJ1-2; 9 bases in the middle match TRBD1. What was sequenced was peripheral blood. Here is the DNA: TGTGCCAGCAGCGCCTACCGGACAGGGGACTATGGCTACACCTTC. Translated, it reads CASSAYRTGDYGYTF.